The 26 T cell receptor beta chains listed next were all sequenced from one sample in a study of shared clonotypes between healthy human individuals. Produced via immunoSEQ multiplex PCR; TCRdb's table is partial and in-frame only. The sample lists approximately 710,000 clones; roughly 88% were seen once. The sample was memory CD8+ T cells from PBMCs. Stated subset: CD45RO+ cells pooled with CCR7-negative TemRA cells. The receptors come from a man between 18 and 35 years old in good health. Some clones in this sample may be carry-over from other donors' samples.

CDR3: CASRIQVSSYNEQFF. As DNA, the CDR3 is TGTGCCAGCAGAATACAGGTTAGCTCCTACAATGAGCAGTTCTTC. The chain joins TRBV6-5 to TRBJ2-1; tentatively, D is TRBD1 (5 bases). Trimming removed 6 bases at V and 0 bases at J, with 12 bases between. This CDR3 comprises 15 residues. Germline CDR1 MNHEY, CDR2 SVGAGI.

The J gene is TRBJ2-7, the V gene TRBV7-8, with D possibly TRBD1 on 5 matching bases. Germline loops: CDR1 SGHVS, CDR2 FQNEAQ. V dropped 5 bases and J dropped 2 bases, with 13 bases sitting between them. This CDR3 region has 14 residues. For the CDR3, the DNA is TGTGCCAGCAGCCGCCCGGCAGGGCCCTACGAGCAGTACTTC. It yields the protein CASSRPAGPYEQYF.

The rearrangement uses TRBV19 and TRBJ2-1; D is uncertain. CDR3 size: 15 residues. CDR1 is LNHDA and CDR2 is SQIVND in the germline V gene (reference sequence). V was shortened by 3 bases and J by 0 bases, with 9 bases between the two germline ends. This CDR3 reads CASSMGYSSYNEQFF. The CDR3 nucleotides read TGTGCCAGTAGTATGGGGTACAGCTCCTACAATGAGCAGTTCTTC.

This chain joins TRBV27 and TRBJ2-3; no firm D call. The CDR3 runs 14 residues. Trimming took off 3 bases at V and 1 base at J, with 8 bases between the two ends. CDR1 and CDR2 from the germline V gene are MNHEY and SMNVEV (reference sequence). The CDR3 coding sequence is TGTGCCAGCAGTTTTAGGGTCCGCACAGATACGCAGTATTTT. Its translation: CASSFRVRTDTQYF.

The chain's CDR3 is CASSPPDSTDTQYF. In DNA form, the CDR3 reads TGTGCCAGCAGCCCCCCCGACAGCACAGATACGCAGTATTTT. The chain has TRBV7-6 and TRBJ2-3; no clear D gene. V lost 5 bases and J 0 bases, leaving 9 bases between the germline ends. CDR1 is SGHVS and CDR2 is FNYEAQ in the germline V gene. The CDR3 is 14 residues long.

This sequence joins TRBV27 and TRBJ1-4, with D perhaps TRBD1 (5 bases). The CDR3 spans 14 residues. Germline loops: CDR1 MNHEY, CDR2 SMNVEV (reference sequence). The V end lost 5 bases, the J end lost 3 bases, and 10 bases lay between the germline ends. CDR3 sequence: CASSPQGSNEKLFF. DNA of the CDR3: TGTGCCAGCAGTCCTCAGGGATCTAATGAAAAACTGTTTTTT.

A single count supports this clone. V gene TRBV7-2 combines with J gene TRBJ2-7, with TRBD2 as a possible D gene (7 bases). The CDR3 is 14 amino acids. The germline CDR1 and CDR2 sequences are SGHTA and FQGNSA. The V end lost 4 bases, the J end lost 3 bases, and 13 bases lay between the germline ends. The CDR3 is CASSSSGTRYEQYF. In DNA form, the CDR3 reads TGTGCCAGCAGCTCCAGCGGGACACGCTACGAGCAGTACTTC.

The chain is built from TRBV7-9 and TRBJ2-7; 7 bases agree with TRBD1. The CDR3 runs to 15 residues. Per germline, CDR1 SEHNR and CDR2 FQNEAQ (reference sequence). V shed 5 bases and J 2 bases; nucleotides not matched to a gene: 9. For the CDR3, the DNA is TGTGCCAGCAGCCCGCCGGGACAGACCACCTACGAGCAGTACTTC. It is translated as CASSPPGQTTYEQYF.

The chain uses TRBV27 and TRBJ2-7; D uncertain. The CDR3 covers 11 residues. Germline V CDR1 and CDR2: MNHEY, SMNVEV (reference sequence). The CDR3 DNA reads as TGTGTCACCGCACTCGGACCGAGCATGTACTTC. Its protein product is CVTALGPSMYF.

This clone was seen only a few times. The chain has TRBV30 and TRBJ1-1; 7 nucleotides align to TRBD1. The CDR3 spans 13 residues. Losses at the gene ends were 5 bases for V and 2 bases for J; bases not matched to a gene: 5. Germline CDR1 and CDR2: GTSNPN and SVGIG (reference sequence). Here the CDR3 reads CAWATGYNTEAFF. CDR3 DNA: TGTGCCTGGGCGACAGGGTACAACACTGAAGCTTTCTTT.

The chain is built from TRBV28 and TRBJ1-2; 8 bases match TRBD1. The germline CDR1 and CDR2 sequences are MDHEN and SYDVKM. Trimming at V came to 2 bases and at J to 8 bases, leaving 7 bases not matched to a gene. CDR3 size: 14 residues. The CDR3 loop is CASSLAGGAAGYTF. Here the CDR3 DNA reads TGTGCCAGCAGTTTAGCAGGGGGCGCAGCGGGCTACACCTTC.

The chain carries TRBV28 and TRBJ1-1; D unresolved. The CDR3 is 12 amino acids. From germline, CDR1 is MDHEN and CDR2 SYDVKM. The V and J ends lost 5 bases and 7 bases respectively, with 11 bases between them. CDR3 sequence reads: CASSPLQIEAFF. CDR3 in DNA: TGTGCCAGCAGTCCCCTGCAGATTGAAGCTTTCTTT.

This rearrangement joins TRBV9 to TRBJ1-2; 9 bases are shared with TRBD1. V lost 0 bases to trimming and J lost 3 bases; unmatched junction nucleotides: 6. The CDR3 spans 16 residues. CDR1 and CDR2 (germline): SGDLS, YYNGEE. CDR3 DNA sequence: TGTGCCAGCAGCGTAGCCGGGACAGGGTTCGACTATGGCTACACCTTC. This codes for CASSVAGTGFDYGYTF. Using reference TRBV9 and TRBJ1-2 for the parts outside the CDR3, the full variable domain is DSGVTQTPKHLITATGQRVTLRCSPRSGDLSVYWYQQSLDQGLQFLIQYYNGEERAKGNILERFSAQQFPDLHSELNLSSLELGDSALYFCASSVAGTGFDYGYTFGSGTRLTVV.

The chain combines TRBV27 with TRBJ2-4; D might be TRBD1 (6 bases). The CDR3 runs 15 residues. V lost 6 bases to trimming and J lost 1 base, with 13 bases between them. Germline loops: CDR1 MNHEY, CDR2 SMNVEV (reference sequence). Here the CDR3 DNA reads TGTGCCAGCAGCTACAGGGAGAATGCCAAAAACATTCAGTACTTC. Amino acids: CASSYRENAKNIQYF.

The gene calls are TRBV5-4 and TRBJ2-5; the D gene is possibly TRBD2 (5 bases). The CDR3 consists of 14 residues. Germline CDR1 and CDR2: SGHNT and YYREEE (reference sequence). Between the trimmed V and J ends, which lost 1 base and 0 bases, there was a span of 7 bases. CDR3 nucleotides: TGTGCCAGCAGCTTGAGCGGAAACCAAGAGACCCAGTACTTC. The encoded protein is CASSLSGNQETQYF.

J is TRBJ1-5 and V is TRBV6-1; maybe TRBD1 (5 bases). V lost 6 bases and J lost 7, with 7 bases in between. The length of the CDR3 is 11 residues. CDR1 MNHNS and CDR2 SASEGT come from the germline V gene. CDR3 coding DNA: TGTGCCAGCAGCTGGGGGCAGCCCCAGCATTTT. As protein: CASSWGQPQHF.

The J gene is TRBJ1-2, the V gene TRBV19; 12 nucleotides match TRBD1. CDR1 LNHDA and CDR2 SQIVND come from the germline V gene (reference sequence). Germline trimming cut 3 bases from V and 6 bases from J; bases unmatched to any gene: 5. The CDR3 spans 15 residues. The CDR3, as DNA: TGTGCCAGTAGTATTACCGGGACAGGGGGCGATGGCTACACCTTC. Its translation is CASSITGTGGDGYTF.

CDR3: CASSLSRTRTDTQYF. CDR3 DNA: TGTGCCAGCAGCTTATCCCGTACTAGGACAGATACGCAGTATTTT. This chain uses TRBV7-3 with TRBJ2-3, with D perhaps TRBD2 (5 bases). The germline gives CDR1 SGHTA, CDR2 FQGTGA. V was trimmed by 2 bases and J by 3 bases, leaving 12 bases between them. This CDR3 contains 15 residues.

The chain recombines TRBV7-2 with TRBJ2-7; 8 bases agree with TRBD1. V trimming: 4 bases; J trimming: 1 base; junction bases outside the gene matches: 0. The CDR3 totals 13 residues. Per the germline V gene, CDR1 is SGHTA and CDR2 is FQGNSA. As DNA, the CDR3 is TGTGCCAGCAGCTGGACAGGGTCCTACGAGCAGTACTTC. Encoded protein: CASSWTGSYEQYF.

This chain uses TRBV19 with TRBJ2-7, with unresolved D. Germline values: CDR1 LNHDA, CDR2 SQIVND (reference sequence). Trimming took 5 bases from V and 3 from J, leaving 8 bases between them. CDR3 length: 12 residues. The DNA for the CDR3 is TGTGCCAGTAGTCCGGACGGCTACGAGCAGTACTTC. It translates to CASSPDGYEQYF.

The V call is TRBV29-1, the J call TRBJ2-7; TRBD2 aligns across 12 bases. Germline lookup yields CDR1 SQVTM and CDR2 ANQGSEA. Trimming at V came to 4 bases and at J to 5 bases, leaving 6 bases not matched to a gene. The CDR3 covers 14 residues. The DNA of the CDR3 is TGCAGCGTTGGACTAGCGGGAGAGGGCCACGAGCAGTACTTC. Protein sequence: CSVGLAGEGHEQYF.

The V and J genes are TRBV7-6 and TRBJ2-5; 9 nucleotides match TRBD2. Trimming took 5 bases from V and 4 from J; bases not matched to a gene: 17. The germline V gene encodes CDR1 SGHVS and CDR2 FNYEAQ. The CDR3 is 18 residues long. CDR3 region: CASSPNLSSGILGETQYF. DNA of the CDR3: TGTGCCAGCAGCCCTAACCTCTCTAGCGGGATTTTGGGAGAGACCCAGTACTTC.

The genes are TRBV6-5 and TRBJ2-7; D unresolved. The CDR3 covers 13 residues. The germline V gene encodes CDR1 MNHEY and CDR2 SVGAGI. The V end was cut by 3 bases, the J end by 4 bases, with 10 bases between. The CDR3 sequence: CASSYLLGYEQYF. In nucleotides, the CDR3 is TGTGCCAGCAGTTATTTGCTGGGATACGAGCAGTACTTC.

The chain links TRBV29-1 to TRBJ2-1, with TRBD2 matching 10 bases. The length of the CDR3 is 13 residues. V trimming: 7 bases; J trimming: 7 bases; junction bases outside the gene matches: 7. The germline V gene has CDR1 SQVTM and CDR2 ANQGSEA. CDR3 nucleotides: TGCAGCGAGAGGACTAGCGGCTGGAATGAGCAGTTCTTC. Protein sequence: CSERTSGWNEQFF.

The CDR3 loop is CASSHRWDPVGEQYF. CDR3 sequence (DNA): TGCGCCAGCAGCCACCGATGGGACCCCGTAGGAGAGCAGTACTTC. The chain couples TRBV4-3 to TRBJ2-5; either TRBD1 or TRBD2 may fit D (5 bases each). Germline-derived CDR1 and CDR2 are LGHNA and YSLEER. Trimming pared 3 bases from V and 11 bases from J, leaving 22 bases between. There are 15 residues in the CDR3.

The CDR3 spells CASTEVLAGSTDTQYF. The CDR3 coding sequence is TGTGCCAGCACCGAGGTGTTAGCGGGGTCCACAGATACGCAGTATTTT. The chain recombines TRBV9 with TRBJ2-3, with 8 bases lining up with TRBD2. The CDR3 totals 16 residues. The ends lost 6 bases at V and 2 bases at J; junction bases unmatched: 11. Looked up from germline, CDR1 is SGDLS and CDR2 is YYNGEE.